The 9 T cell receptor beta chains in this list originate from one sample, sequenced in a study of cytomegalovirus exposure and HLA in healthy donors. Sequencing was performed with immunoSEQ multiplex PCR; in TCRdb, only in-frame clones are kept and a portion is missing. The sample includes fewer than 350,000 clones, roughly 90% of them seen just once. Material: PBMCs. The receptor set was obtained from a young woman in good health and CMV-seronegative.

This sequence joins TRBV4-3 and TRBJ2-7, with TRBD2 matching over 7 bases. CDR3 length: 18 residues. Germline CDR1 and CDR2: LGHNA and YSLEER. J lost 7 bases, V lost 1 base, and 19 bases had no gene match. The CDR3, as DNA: TGCGCCAGCAGCCAAGCGGCTAGCGGTTGGGGTCTGGGAGGAGAGCAGTACTTC. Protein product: CASSQAASGWGLGGEQYF.

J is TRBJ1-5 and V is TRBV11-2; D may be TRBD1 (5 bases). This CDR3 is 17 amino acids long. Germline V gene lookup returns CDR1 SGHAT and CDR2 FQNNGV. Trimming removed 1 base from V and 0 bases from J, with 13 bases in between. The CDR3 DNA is TGTGCCAGCAGCTTAGGCCATGGGGGGTATAGCAATCAGCCCCAGCATTTT. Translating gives CASSLGHGGYSNQPQHF.

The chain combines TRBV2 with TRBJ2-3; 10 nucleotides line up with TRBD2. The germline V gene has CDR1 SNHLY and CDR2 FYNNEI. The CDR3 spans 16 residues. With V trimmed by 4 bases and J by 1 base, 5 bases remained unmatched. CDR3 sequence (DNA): TGTGCCAGCAGTGCTAGCGGGAGAGGGGGCACAGATACGCAGTATTTT. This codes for CASSASGRGGTDTQYF.

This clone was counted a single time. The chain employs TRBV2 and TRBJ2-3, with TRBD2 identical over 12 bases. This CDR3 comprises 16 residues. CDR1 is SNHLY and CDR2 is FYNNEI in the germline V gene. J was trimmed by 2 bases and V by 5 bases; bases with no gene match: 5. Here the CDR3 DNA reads TGTGCCAGCAGTACTGGACTAGCGGGGATCACAGATACGCAGTATTTT. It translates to CASSTGLAGITDTQYF.

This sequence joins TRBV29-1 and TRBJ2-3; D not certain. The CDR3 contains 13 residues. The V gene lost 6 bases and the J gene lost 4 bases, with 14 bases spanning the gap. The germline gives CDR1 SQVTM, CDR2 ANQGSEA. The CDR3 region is CSVPAASADTQYF. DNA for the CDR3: TGCAGCGTCCCGGCAGCGAGCGCAGATACGCAGTATTTT.

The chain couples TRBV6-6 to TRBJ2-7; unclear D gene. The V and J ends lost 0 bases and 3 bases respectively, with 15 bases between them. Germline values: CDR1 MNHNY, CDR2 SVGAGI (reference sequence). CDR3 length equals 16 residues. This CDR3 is CASSYSSLKGGYEQYF. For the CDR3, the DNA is TGTGCCAGCAGTTACTCGAGCCTCAAAGGCGGCTACGAGCAGTACTTC.

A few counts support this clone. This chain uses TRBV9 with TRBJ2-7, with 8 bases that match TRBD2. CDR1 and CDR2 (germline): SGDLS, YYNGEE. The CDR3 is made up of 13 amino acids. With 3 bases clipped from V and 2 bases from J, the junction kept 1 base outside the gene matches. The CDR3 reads CASSAGLAYEQYF. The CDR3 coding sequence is TGTGCCAGCAGCGCGGGACTAGCCTACGAGCAGTACTTC.

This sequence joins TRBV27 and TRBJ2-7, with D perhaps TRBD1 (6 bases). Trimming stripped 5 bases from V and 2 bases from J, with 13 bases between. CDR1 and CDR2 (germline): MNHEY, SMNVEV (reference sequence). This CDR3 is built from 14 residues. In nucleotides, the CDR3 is TGTGCCAGCAGTCCCGGGACACCCGCCTACGAGCAGTACTTC. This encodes CASSPGTPAYEQYF.

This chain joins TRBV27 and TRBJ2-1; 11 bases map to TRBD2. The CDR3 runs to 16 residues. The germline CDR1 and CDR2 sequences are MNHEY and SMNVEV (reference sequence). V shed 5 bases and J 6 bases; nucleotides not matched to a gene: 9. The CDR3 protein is CASSNPSGRSSNEQFF. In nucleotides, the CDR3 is TGTGCCAGCAGTAACCCTAGCGGGAGGTCTAGCAATGAGCAGTTCTTC.